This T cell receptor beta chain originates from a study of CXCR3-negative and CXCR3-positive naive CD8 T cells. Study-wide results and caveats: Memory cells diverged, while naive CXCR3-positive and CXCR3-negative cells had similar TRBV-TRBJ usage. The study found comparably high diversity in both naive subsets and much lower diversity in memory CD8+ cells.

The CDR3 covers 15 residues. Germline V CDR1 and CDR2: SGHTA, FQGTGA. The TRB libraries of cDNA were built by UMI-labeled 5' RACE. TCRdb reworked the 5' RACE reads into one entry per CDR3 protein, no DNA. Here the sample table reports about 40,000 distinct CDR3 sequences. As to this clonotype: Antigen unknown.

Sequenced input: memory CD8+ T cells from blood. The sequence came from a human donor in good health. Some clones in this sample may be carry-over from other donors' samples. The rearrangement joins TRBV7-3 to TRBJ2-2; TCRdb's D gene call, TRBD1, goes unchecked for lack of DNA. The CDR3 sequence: CASSSPGQGSGELFF.